The 30 T cell receptor beta chains reported below all come from one sample, sequenced in a study of T cell changes during pregnancy in multiple sclerosis. Assay used: immunoSEQ multiplex PCR; TCRdb lists only in-frame clones, some missing. Of 85,000 to 100,000 clones listed, 93% are singletons. The sequencing here drew on peripheral blood, taken after pregnancy. The receptor set was obtained from a female donor with multiple sclerosis, enrolled in a pregnancy study.

The CDR3 DNA reads TGTGCCAGCAGTTTAGGAAAGGGGACAGGGGCGGGAACTGAAGCTTTCTTT. This gives the protein CASSLGKGTGAGTEAFF. This chain joins TRBV28 and TRBJ1-1; 10 bases agree with TRBD1. Per the germline V gene, CDR1 is MDHEN and CDR2 is SYDVKM. CDR3 length: 17 amino acids. V dropped 2 bases and J dropped 5; count of bases not matched to a gene: 11. Full variable domain (missing parts from reference TRBV28 and TRBJ1-1): DVKVTQSSRYLVKRTGEKVFLECVQDMDHENMFWYRQDPGLGLRLIYFSYDVKMKEKGDIPEGYSVSREKKERFSLILESASTNQTSMYLCASSLGKGTGAGTEAFFGQGTRLTVV.

This chain connects TRBV5-6 to TRBJ1-2, with D perhaps TRBD1 (6 bases). CDR3 length equals 15 residues. CDR1 is SGHDT, CDR2 YYEEEE, per germline. The V and J ends lost 2 bases and 8 bases respectively, with 19 bases between them. The CDR3 loop is CASSLRGGAPGGYTF. The CDR3 coding sequence is TGTGCCAGCAGCTTAAGAGGGGGGGCCCCCGGGGGCTACACCTTC.

This rearrangement joins TRBV28 to TRBJ1-3, with 8 positions matching TRBD1. Germline assignment: CDR1 MDHEN and CDR2 SYDVKM. The CDR3 covers 18 residues. The V segment lost 7 bases and the J segment 0 bases; nucleotides outside the gene matches: 14. CDR3 DNA sequence: TGTGCCAGCATCTCACGAGACAGGGGCCTATCCTCTGGAAACACCATATATTTT. This codes for CASISRDRGLSSGNTIYF.

The chain employs TRBV1 and TRBJ1-4. TRBV1 is termed a pseudogene. This CDR3 is built from 17 residues. The CDR3 here is CTSSQGGDRALNEKLFF. CDR3 in DNA: TGCACCAGCAGCCAGGGGGGGGACCGCGCACTTAATGAAAAACTGTTTTTT.

The V call is TRBV19, the J call TRBJ2-7, with TRBD1 matching over 7 bases. Trimming took 5 bases from V and 6 from J; bases not matched to a gene: 13. The CDR3 is made up of 15 amino acids. Germline values: CDR1 LNHDA, CDR2 SQIVND (reference sequence). The CDR3 sequence is CASSVGLWTGTEQYF. As DNA, the CDR3 is TGTGCCAGTAGTGTCGGATTGTGGACAGGCACCGAGCAGTACTTC.

The chain employs TRBV19 and TRBJ2-1; TRBD2 matches 7 bases. Germline assignment: CDR1 LNHDA and CDR2 SQIVND (reference sequence). V was clipped by 3 bases and J by 6 bases; unmatched bases: 2. This CDR3 is built from 13 residues. DNA of the CDR3: TGTGCCAGTAGTATCAGCGGGATCAATGAGCAGTTCTTC. It encodes CASSISGINEQFF.

This clone was seen a handful of times. The V call is TRBV30, the J call TRBJ1-1, with D maybe TRBD1 (5 bases). CDR3 length: 13 residues. The germline V and J ends were trimmed by 1 base and 2 bases, with 8 bases remaining between them. The germline gives CDR1 GTSNPN, CDR2 SVGIG (reference sequence). CDR3 nucleotides: TGTGCCTGGAGTGGCCAGGGAAACACTGAAGCTTTCTTT. This translates into CAWSGQGNTEAFF. Filled out from reference TRBV30 and TRBJ1-1, the complete variable domain reads SQTIHQWPATLVQPVGSPLSLECTVEGTSNPNLYWYRQAAGRGLQLLFYSVGIGQISSEVPQNLSASRPQDRQFILSSKKLLLSDSGFYLCAWSGQGNTEAFFGQGTRLTVV.

This chain uses TRBV6-1 with TRBJ2-3; D is perhaps TRBD1 (5 bases). Trimming took off 0 bases at V and 3 bases at J, with 13 bases between the two ends. CDR3 length: 16 residues. Germline V gives CDR1 MNHNS, CDR2 SASEGT. The CDR3, as DNA: TGTGCCAGCAGTGAAGCGAGTACAGGTTTGACAGATACGCAGTATTTT. It encodes CASSEASTGLTDTQYF.

CDR3 nucleotide sequence: TGTGCCATCTGGGACAGAGCCAAAAACATTCAGTACTTC. Protein sequence: CAIWDRAKNIQYF. The genes are TRBV10-3 and TRBJ2-4; 7 nucleotides line up with TRBD1. Per the germline V gene, CDR1 is ENHRY and CDR2 is SYGVKD. This CDR3 is 13 amino acids long. The V and J ends lost 8 bases and 0 bases, in that order; junction bases with no gene match: 1.

The chain couples TRBV16 to TRBJ1-5, with D possibly matching TRBD1 (6 bases). CDR1 is KGHSY, CDR2 FQNENV, per germline. The CDR3 is 16 residues long. The ends were cut back, 1 base at V and 0 bases at J, with 10 bases in the middle. The CDR3 region has the DNA TGTGCCAGCAGCCAATACAGGGTTTATAGCAATCAGCCCCAGCATTTT. This gives the protein CASSQYRVYSNQPQHF.

J is TRBJ1-3 and V is TRBV7-8; possibly TRBD1 for D (5 bases). The V gene lost 3 bases and the J gene lost 2 bases, with 8 bases spanning the gap. CDR3 length: 14 amino acids. The germline V gene has CDR1 SGHVS and CDR2 FQNEAQ. CDR3 in DNA: TGTGCCAGCAGCTTGTCGGGGGCTGGAAACACCATATATTTT. Protein product: CASSLSGAGNTIYF.

This chain uses TRBV14 with TRBJ2-7; D is possibly TRBD2 (7 bases). The CDR3 runs to 23 residues. The ends were cut back, 0 bases at V and 1 base at J, with 34 bases in the middle. CDR1 SGHDN and CDR2 FVKESK come from the germline V gene. CDR3 nucleotides: TGTGCCAGCAGCCAAGAGGTCCGGCCGGGGGGCGCCGGGGCGATGTACAGTTCCTACGAGCAGTACTTC. This encodes CASSQEVRPGGAGAMYSSYEQYF.

The chain recombines TRBV19 with TRBJ1-5, with D uncertain. This CDR3 contains 14 residues. From germline, CDR1 is LNHDA and CDR2 SQIVND (reference sequence). Trimming shortened V by 3 bases and J by 3 bases, and 9 bases separated the two germline ends. The CDR3 loop is CASSMRSHNQPQHF. Written as DNA, the CDR3 is TGTGCCAGTAGTATGCGGTCCCACAATCAGCCCCAGCATTTT.

The chain joins TRBV28 to TRBJ1-1, with D possibly being TRBD1 (6 bases). The germline V gene has CDR1 MDHEN and CDR2 SYDVKM. This CDR3 contains 12 residues. Trimming cost V 5 bases and J 4 bases, with 8 bases left between them. Here the CDR3 DNA reads TGTGCCAGCAGTCTACAGGGCACTGAAGCTTTCTTT. It yields the protein CASSLQGTEAFF.

This rearrangement joins TRBV11-2 to TRBJ2-7; the match to TRBD2 covers 10 bases. V was pared by 1 base and J by 7 bases, with 10 bases of the junction left unmatched. CDR3 length equals 16 residues. Germline V lookup: CDR1 SGHAT, CDR2 FQNNGV. This chain's CDR3 is CASSLVSGNSGGEQYF. CDR3 DNA sequence: TGTGCCAGCAGCTTAGTTTCCGGCAATAGCGGGGGGGAGCAGTACTTC.

CDR3 sequence reads: CASSGEGTGVNTEAFF. The CDR3, as DNA: TGTGCCAGCAGCGGGGAAGGGACGGGGGTGAACACTGAAGCTTTCTTT. V usage is TRBV9 and J usage is TRBJ1-1; TRBD1 might be the D (5 bases). The CDR3 loop spans 16 amino acids. Per germline, CDR1 SGDLS and CDR2 YYNGEE. Deletions cut 3 bases from V and 0 bases from J, with 15 bases between.

The J gene is TRBJ1-5, the V gene TRBV28, with 9 bases matching TRBD1. CDR1 is MDHEN and CDR2 is SYDVKM in the germline V gene. Trimming removed 2 bases from V and 6 bases from J; junction bases left unmatched: 11. CDR3 length equals 17 residues. The CDR3 sequence is CASSLGGIQGARQPQHF. The CDR3 DNA sequence: TGTGCCAGCAGTTTAGGCGGGATACAGGGGGCCCGTCAGCCCCAGCATTTT.

The chain recombines TRBV6-4 with TRBJ2-1, with 9 bases identical to TRBD1. Germline assignment: CDR1 MRHNA and CDR2 SNTAGT. V trimming: 0 bases; J trimming: 6 bases; junction bases outside the gene matches: 0. The CDR3 is made up of 14 amino acids. For the CDR3, the DNA is TGTGCCAGCAGTGACTCGACAGGGGGCAATGAGCAGTTCTTC. This translates into CASSDSTGGNEQFF.

The gene calls are TRBV9 and TRBJ2-3; D possibly corresponds to TRBD2 (7 bases). Deletions cut 0 bases from V and 2 bases from J, with 16 bases between. This CDR3 contains 17 residues. CDR1 is SGDLS and CDR2 is YYNGEE in the germline V gene. This CDR3 is CASSVGGRGGATDTQYF. The CDR3 DNA reads as TGTGCCAGCAGCGTAGGCGGGAGAGGGGGGGCCACAGATACGCAGTATTTT. The full variable domain, in which reference TRBV9 and TRBJ2-3 provide the parts outside the CDR3, is DSGVTQTPKHLITATGQRVTLRCSPRSGDLSVYWYQQSLDQGLQFLIQYYNGEERAKGNILERFSAQQFPDLHSELNLSSLELGDSALYFCASSVGGRGGATDTQYFGPGTRLTVL.

V is TRBV5-5 and J is TRBJ2-7, with TRBD2 identical over 12 bases. The germline gives CDR1 SGHKS, CDR2 YYEKEE (reference sequence). Losses at the gene ends were 4 bases for V and 3 bases for J; bases not matched to a gene: 11. The CDR3 extends over 17 amino acids. The CDR3: CASSPRTGLAGFYEQYF. In nucleotides, the CDR3 is TGTGCCAGCAGCCCTCGGACAGGACTAGCGGGATTCTACGAGCAGTACTTC.

The J gene is TRBJ2-7, the V gene TRBV7-2; 9 bases map to TRBD1. J lost 11 bases, V lost 5 bases, and 16 bases had no gene match. This CDR3 comprises 15 residues. CDR1 is SGHTA and CDR2 is FQGNSA in the germline V gene. As DNA, the CDR3 is TGTGCCAGCAGCCCCCTGGGGACAGGGACCCCCGGGGAGTACTTC. It is translated as CASSPLGTGTPGEYF. Together with reference TRBV7-2 and TRBJ2-7, the CDR3 gives the full variable domain: GAGVSQSPSNKVTEKGKDVELRCDPISGHTALYWYRQSLGQGLEFLIYFQGNSAPDKSGLPSDRFSAERTGGSVSTLTIQRTQQEDSAVYLCASSPLGTGTPGEYFGPGTRLTVT.

The chain is built from TRBV7-6 and TRBJ2-3, with D possibly matching TRBD2 (5 bases). The CDR3 covers 15 residues. Germline-derived CDR1 and CDR2 are SGHVS and FNYEAQ. V dropped 3 bases and J dropped 0 bases, with 10 bases sitting between them. CDR3 in DNA: TGTGCCAGCAGCTTCTTAGCGAAGAGCACAGATACGCAGTATTTT. Protein product: CASSFLAKSTDTQYF. The full variable domain, in which reference TRBV7-6 and TRBJ2-3 provide the parts outside the CDR3, is GAGVSQSPRYKVTKRGQDVALRCDPISGHVSLYWYRQALGQGPEFLTYFNYEAQQDKSGLPNDRFSAERPEGSISTLTIQRTEQRDSAMYRCASSFLAKSTDTQYFGPGTRLTVL.

CDR3 sequence (DNA): TGCGCCAGCAGCATCCCGTCGGGGCTAGCGGGAGCCAATGAGCAGTTCTTC. Translation gives CASSIPSGLAGANEQFF. The genes are TRBV5-1 and TRBJ2-1; 10 nucleotides align to TRBD2. The V gene's germline CDR1 is SGHRS and CDR2 YFSETQ. The CDR3 contains 17 residues. V shed 4 bases and J 6 bases; nucleotides not matched to a gene: 13.

V gene TRBV4-1 combines with J gene TRBJ1-2; the D is unclear. V lost 3 bases to trimming and J lost 6 bases, with 17 bases between them. This CDR3 is 15 amino acids long. Germline V lookup: CDR1 MGHRA, CDR2 YSYEKL. CDR3 loop: CASSQLQTTTNGYTF. In nucleotides, the CDR3 is TGCGCCAGCAGCCAGCTACAGACCACCACAAATGGCTACACCTTC.

CDR3 coding DNA: TGTGCCAGCAGTTTATCGCCTAGCGGGACCTACGAGCAGTACTTC. It encodes CASSLSPSGTYEQYF. The chain couples TRBV27 to TRBJ2-7; 9 nucleotides agree with TRBD2. V dropped 0 bases and J dropped 2; count of bases not matched to a gene: 2. Germline V lookup: CDR1 MNHEY, CDR2 SMNVEV (reference sequence). The CDR3 loop spans 15 amino acids.

The V gene is TRBV9, the J gene TRBJ2-1; a weak D match, TRBD2 (5 bases). Trimming shortened V by 0 bases and J by 9 bases, and 19 bases separated the two germline ends. This CDR3 is 16 amino acids long. The germline V gene has CDR1 SGDLS and CDR2 YYNGEE. The CDR3 loop is CASSVGTGYMGSEQFF. The CDR3 DNA follows: TGTGCCAGCAGCGTAGGCACCGGATACATGGGGAGTGAGCAGTTCTTC.

The chain links TRBV28 to TRBJ2-5, with D unresolved. V was clipped by 2 bases and J by 0 bases, with 7 bases between them. The CDR3 spans 14 residues. CDR1 and CDR2 from the germline V gene are MDHEN and SYDVKM. The CDR3 spells CASSLRSYQETQYF. As DNA, the CDR3 is TGTGCCAGCAGTTTACGTTCGTACCAAGAGACCCAGTACTTC.

The chain is built from TRBV18 and TRBJ1-1; TRBD1 aligns across 9 bases. Germline V gene sequence: CDR1 KGHSH, CDR2 LQKENI. The CDR3 spans 11 residues. Trimming at V came to 3 bases and at J to 11 bases, leaving 1 base not matched to a gene. The CDR3 DNA reads as TGTGCCAGCTCACCGGACAGGGGTGCTTTCTTT. Translation gives CASSPDRGAFF. Full variable domain (remainder filled in from reference TRBV18 and TRBJ1-1): NAGVMQNPRHLVRRRGQEARLRCSPMKGHSHVYWYRQLPEEGLKFMVYLQKENIIDESGMPKERFSAEFPKEGPSILRIQQVVRGDSAAYFCASSPDRGAFFGQGTRLTVV.

The chain employs TRBV15 and TRBJ2-7; TRBD2 is a possible D gene (6 bases). Trimming removed 0 bases at V and 0 bases at J, with 6 bases between. This CDR3 region has 14 residues. Germline CDR1 reads LNHNV; CDR2 reads YYDKDF (reference sequence). CDR3 residues: CATSRDGSSYEQYF. The DNA for the CDR3 is TGTGCCACCAGCAGAGACGGGAGCTCCTACGAGCAGTACTTC.

This sequence joins TRBV18 and TRBJ1-2; TRBD1 matches 9 bases. This CDR3 has 14 amino acids. Trimming removed 2 bases from V and 4 bases from J; junction bases left unmatched: 2. Germline V gene lookup returns CDR1 KGHSH and CDR2 LQKENI. CDR3 sequence (DNA): TGTGCCAGCTCACCAGACAGGGGGATCTATGGCTACACCTTC. Protein sequence: CASSPDRGIYGYTF.